This paragraph reports one TCR beta chain. Its antigen is unknown. The data belong to a study of shared clonotypes between healthy human individuals. Study results and limitations: The study found approximately 5% of naive CD4 clonotypes shared across a few donors. Rarefaction gave evidence that sorted-subset sequencing remained incomplete despite large depth. Memory subsets generally showed smaller estimated richness than naive subsets did.

The repertoire was sequenced with immunoSEQ multiplex PCR; TCRdb's copy has only in-frame clones and lacks some. Of over a million clones listed, approximately 68% were seen once; the top ten hold over 1.3%. The CDR3 loop spans 15 amino acids. This TCR was recovered from a man aged 18 to 30 in good health. The chain carries TRBV12-2 and TRBJ2-3; TRBD2 was called by the table and not checked on the DNA. TRBV12-2 constitutes a pseudogene. Material for sequencing was memory CD4+ T cells sorted from blood. Subset of the sample: CD45RA-negative fraction. The CDR3 DNA follows: TGTGCAAGTCGCTTAGGAGCGGGGTTTGGAGATACGCAGTATTTT. Translation: CASRLGAGFGDTQYF.